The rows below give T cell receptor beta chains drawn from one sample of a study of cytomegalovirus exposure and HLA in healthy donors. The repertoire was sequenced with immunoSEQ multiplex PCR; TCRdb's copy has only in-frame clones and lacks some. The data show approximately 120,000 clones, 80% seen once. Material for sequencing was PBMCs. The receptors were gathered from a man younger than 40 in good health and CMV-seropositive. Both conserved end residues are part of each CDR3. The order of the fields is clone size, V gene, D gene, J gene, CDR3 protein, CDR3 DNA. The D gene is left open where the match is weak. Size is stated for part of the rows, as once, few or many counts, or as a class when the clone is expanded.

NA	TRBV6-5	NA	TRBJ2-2	CASRGDDTGELFF	TGTGCCAGCCGCGGGGACGACACCGGGGAGCTGTTTTTT
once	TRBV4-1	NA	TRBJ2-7	CASSRGESYEQYF	TGCGCCAGCAGCCGGGGGGAGTCCTACGAGCAGTACTTC
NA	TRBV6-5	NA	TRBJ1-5	CASRRAGGQPQHF	TGTGCCAGCCGTAGGGCTGGAGGTCAGCCCCAGCATTTT
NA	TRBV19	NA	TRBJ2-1	CASKFSSYNEQFF	TGTGCCAGTAAATTTAGCTCCTACAATGAGCAGTTCTTC
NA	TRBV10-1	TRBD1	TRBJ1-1	CASQQGTSNTEAFF	TGCGCCAGTCAACAGGGGACCTCGAACACTGAAGCTTTCTTT
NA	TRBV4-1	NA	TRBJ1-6	CASSQEGQQLQRTLHF	TGCGCCAGCAGCCAAGAGGGTCAGCAGTTGCAGAGGACCCTCCACTTT
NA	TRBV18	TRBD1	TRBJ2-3	CASSPPTGVRSLPPTDTQYF	TGTGCCAGCTCACCACCGACAGGGGTCCGTTCTCTACCCCCCACAGATACGCAGTATTTT
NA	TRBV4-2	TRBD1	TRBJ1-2	CASSPARDRAYGYTF	TGTGCCAGCAGCCCAGCCCGGGACAGGGCGTATGGCTACACCTTC
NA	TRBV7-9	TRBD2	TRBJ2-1	CASSPGASGAYEQFF	TGTGCCAGCAGCCCTGGGGCTAGCGGGGCCTATGAGCAGTTCTTC
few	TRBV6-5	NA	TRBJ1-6	CASSALVLGDSPLHF	TGTGCCAGCAGTGCATTAGTGTTAGGGGATTCACCCCTCCACTTT
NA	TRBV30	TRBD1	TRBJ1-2	CAWADRVVRGYTF	TGTGCCTGGGCGGACAGGGTGGTACGTGGCTACACCTTC
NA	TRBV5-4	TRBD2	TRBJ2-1	CASSRGGPSYNEQFF	TGTGCCAGCAGCCGCGGGGGGCCCTCCTACAATGAGCAGTTCTTC
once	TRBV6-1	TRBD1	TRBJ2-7	CASLPHPGQGYEQYF	TGTGCCAGCCTCCCACATCCGGGACAGGGGTACGAGCAGTACTTC
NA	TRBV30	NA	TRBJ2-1	CAWGSGVLKQFF	TGTGCCTGGGGCTCCGGGGTATTAAAGCAGTTCTTC
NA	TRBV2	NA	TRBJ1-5	CASSEPGMGNQPQHF	TGTGCCAGCAGTGAGCCGGGGATGGGCAATCAGCCCCAGCATTTT
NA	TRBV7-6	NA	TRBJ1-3	CASSLGGDWNTIYF	TGTGCCAGCAGCTTAGGGGGGGACTGGAACACCATATATTTT
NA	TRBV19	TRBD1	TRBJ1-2	CASRTQPGQGAGYTF	TGTGCCAGTAGGACTCAACCGGGACAGGGTGCTGGCTACACCTTC
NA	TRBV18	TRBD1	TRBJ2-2	CASSLGTGSTGELFF	TGTGCCAGCTCACTCGGGACAGGTTCCACCGGGGAGCTGTTTTTT
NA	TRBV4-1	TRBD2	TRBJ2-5	CASSQDVAGGPVETQYF	TGCGCCAGCAGCCAAGATGTAGCGGGGGGGCCTGTGGAGACCCAGTACTTC
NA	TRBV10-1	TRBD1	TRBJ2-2	CASRPGTGSAGELFF	TGCGCCAGCAGACCCGGGACAGGGAGCGCCGGGGAGCTGTTTTTT
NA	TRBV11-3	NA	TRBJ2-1	CASSLDAGAAYNEQFF	TGTGCCAGCAGCTTAGATGCGGGGGCAGCCTACAATGAGCAGTTCTTC
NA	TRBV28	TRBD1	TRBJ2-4	CASSSGGVKNIQYF	TGTGCCAGCAGTTCAGGGGGAGTCAAAAACATTCAGTACTTC
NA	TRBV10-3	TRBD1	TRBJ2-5	CAISDTGDDAWETQYF	TGTGCCATCAGTGACACAGGGGACGACGCGTGGGAGACCCAGTACTTC
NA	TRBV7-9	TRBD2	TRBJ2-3	CASSPAPGGPGTDTQYF	TGTGCCAGCAGCCCCGCGCCGGGGGGGCCGGGCACAGATACGCAGTATTTT
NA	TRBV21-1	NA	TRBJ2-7	CAPRVTQVQGANEQYF	TGTGCCCCCAGGGTAACTCAAGTCCAGGGGGCAAACGAGCAGTACTTC
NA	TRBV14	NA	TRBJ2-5	CASSQSDMQETQYF	TGTGCCAGCAGCCAATCTGACATGCAAGAGACCCAGTACTTC
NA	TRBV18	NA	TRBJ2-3	CASSPERQGRTQYF	TGTGCCAGCTCACCTGAAAGGCAGGGTCGGACGCAGTATTTT
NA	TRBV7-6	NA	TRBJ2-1	CASSAAKGGGPTYNEQFF	TGTGCCAGCAGCGCCGCTAAGGGGGGGGGTCCAACCTACAATGAGCAGTTCTTC
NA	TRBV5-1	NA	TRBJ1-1	CASTYGGGDTEAFF	TGCGCCAGCACCTACGGAGGGGGGGACACTGAAGCTTTCTTT
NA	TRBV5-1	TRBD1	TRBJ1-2	CASSRYGQGTNYGYTF	TGCGCCAGCAGCCGATACGGACAGGGCACTAACTATGGCTACACCTTC
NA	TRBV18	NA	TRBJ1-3	CASSWRDRHSGNTIYF	TGTGCCAGCTCATGGAGGGACCGCCACTCTGGAAACACCATATATTTT
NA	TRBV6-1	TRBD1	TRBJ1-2	CASSDYRGPYGYTF	TGTGCCAGCAGCGACTACAGGGGCCCCTATGGCTACACCTTC
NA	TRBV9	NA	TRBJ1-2	CASSVGLGVNYGYTF	TGTGCCAGCAGCGTGGGGTTAGGGGTTAACTATGGCTACACCTTC
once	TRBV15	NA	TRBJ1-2	CATSRDFGPGQGYTF	TGTGCCACCAGCAGAGATTTCGGGCCGGGACAAGGCTACACCTTC
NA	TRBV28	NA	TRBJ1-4	CASSDPRQAANEKLFF	TGTGCCAGCAGTGATCCTCGGCAGGCAGCTAATGAAAAACTGTTTTTT
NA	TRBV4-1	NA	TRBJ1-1	CASSQEDRLNTEAFF	TGCGCCAGCAGCCAAGAAGACAGGCTGAACACTGAAGCTTTCTTT
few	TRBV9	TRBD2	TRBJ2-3	CASSFSPLAGVTDTQYF	TGTGCCAGCAGCTTCTCCCCACTAGCGGGGGTCACAGATACGCAGTATTTT
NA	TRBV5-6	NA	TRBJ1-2	CATTRGGDYGYTF	TGTGCCACCACCCGGGGGGGGGACTATGGCTACACCTTC
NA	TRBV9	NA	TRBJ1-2	CASSVGPLYTF	TGTGCCAGCAGCGTAGGGCCTCTCTACACCTTC
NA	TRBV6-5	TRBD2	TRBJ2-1	CASSYSRAGGRIRFF	TGTGCCAGCAGTTACTCAAGGGCGGGGGGCAGGATTCGGTTCTTC
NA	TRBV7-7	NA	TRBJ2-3	CASSSRVADTQYF	TGTGCCAGCAGCTCGAGGGTGGCAGATACGCAGTATTTT
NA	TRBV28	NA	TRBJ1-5	CASSLFGGLSRQPQHF	TGTGCCAGCAGTTTATTCGGGGGGCTGAGTCGTCAGCCCCAGCATTTT
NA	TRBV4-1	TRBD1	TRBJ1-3	CASSQVTGIAIYF	TGCGCCAGCAGCCAAGTGACAGGGATCGCCATATATTTT
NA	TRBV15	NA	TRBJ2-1	CATSRRVVNEQFF	TGTGCCACCTCCCGGAGGGTGGTCAATGAGCAGTTCTTC
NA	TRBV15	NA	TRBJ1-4	CATSRVRVTTNEKLFF	TGTGCCACCAGCAGAGTCAGGGTAACCACTAATGAAAAACTGTTTTTT
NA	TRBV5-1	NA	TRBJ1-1	CASREGVTEAFF	TGCGCCAGCAGGGAGGGTGTCACTGAAGCTTTCTTT